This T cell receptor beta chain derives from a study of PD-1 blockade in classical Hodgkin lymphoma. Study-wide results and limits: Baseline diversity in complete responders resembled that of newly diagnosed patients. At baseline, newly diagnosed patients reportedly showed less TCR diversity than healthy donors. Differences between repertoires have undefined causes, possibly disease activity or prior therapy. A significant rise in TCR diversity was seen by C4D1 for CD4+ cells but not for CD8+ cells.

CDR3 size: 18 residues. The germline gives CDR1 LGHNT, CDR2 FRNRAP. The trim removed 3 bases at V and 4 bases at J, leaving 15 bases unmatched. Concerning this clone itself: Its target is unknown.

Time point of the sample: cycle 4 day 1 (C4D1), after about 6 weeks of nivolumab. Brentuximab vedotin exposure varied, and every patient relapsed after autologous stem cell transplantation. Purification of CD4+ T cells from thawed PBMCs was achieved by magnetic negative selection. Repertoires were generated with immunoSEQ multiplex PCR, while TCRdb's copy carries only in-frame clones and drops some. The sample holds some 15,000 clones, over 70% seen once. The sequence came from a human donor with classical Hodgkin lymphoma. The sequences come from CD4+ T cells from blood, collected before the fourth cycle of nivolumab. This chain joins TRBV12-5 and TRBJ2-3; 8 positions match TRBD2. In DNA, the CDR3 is TGTGCTAGTGGTTTTCCCCCCCTGGCGGGAGGCCCTGCAGATACGCAGTATTTT. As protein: CASGFPPLAGGPADTQYF.